This TCR beta chain was observed in a study of radiotherapy plus CTLA-4 blockade in lung cancer. Points from the study as a whole: Among blood TCR repertoires after radiotherapy plus ipilimumab, tumor-derived clones expanded. Per reports, early blood T cell clone dynamics, plus interferon-beta, forecast response most strongly.

Measured with immunoSEQ multiplex PCR; TCRdb has only the in-frame clones, and not every one. The data show about 110,000 clones, 85% seen once. Comments on this clone: The antigen is unknown.

People whose metastatic non-small-cell lung cancer was chemo-refractory got focal radiation along with CTLA-4 blockade by ipilimumab. The source material was peripheral blood, sampled from a patient treated with radiotherapy plus ipilimumab. This clonotype was sampled from a human donor with non-small cell lung cancer that progressed on radiotherapy plus ipilimumab. Some clones in this sample may be carry-over from other donors' samples.

In DNA, the CDR3 is TGTGCCAGTAGTATTGGGCCCGGACAGGGAAATGATCAGCCCCAGCATTTT. Translated: CASSIGPGQGNDQPQHF. V and J are TRBV19 and TRBJ1-5, with TRBD1 identical over 8 bases. Germline CDR1 LNHDA, CDR2 SQIVND (reference sequence). V shed 3 bases and J 5 bases; nucleotides not matched to a gene: 12. The CDR3 loop spans 17 amino acids.